The entry below describes one TCR beta chain. Its target is unknown. This record comes from a study of siplizumab effects on memory and regulatory T cells. Overall study findings and caveats: Unstimulated subsets contained matches for only a minor fraction of alloreactive clones.

Data came from immunoSEQ multiplex PCR; TCRdb stores just in-frame clones and leaves some out. The table lists 62,000 or so clones, roughly 80% of them singletons. Losses at the gene ends were 4 bases for V and 0 bases for J; bases not matched to a gene: 6. This CDR3 spans 15 amino acids. Germline V lookup: CDR1 MGHRA, CDR2 YSYEKL. Sequencing was done on a sample of memory CD4+ T cells sorted from blood. This TCR was recovered from a human donor in good health. The V and J genes are TRBV4-1 and TRBJ2-7; TRBD2 agrees at 7 bases. CDR3 protein: CASSPEGGGSYEQYF. For the CDR3, the DNA is TGCGCCAGCAGCCCGGAGGGCGGGGGCTCCTACGAGCAGTACTTC.